The T cell receptor (beta chain) under discussion was sequenced for a study of T cells after yellow fever vaccination. General study findings and limits: Subsequent to the booster, the majority of primary-vaccination clones reappeared (roughly 95% CD4, approximately 85% CD8).

The CDR3 is made up of 13 amino acids. Trimming cost V 7 bases and J 5 bases; bases outside gene matches: 5. TCRdb passed the 5' RACE reads through MiXCR, listing each CDR3 protein once. The sample has 200,000 to 250,000 distinct CDR3 sequences, around 3.1% seen once. This clonotype was counted many times. What it binds is not known. This specimen was CD4+ T cells sorted from PBMCs, taken 10 days after the yellow fever booster vaccination. The genes are TRBV12-3 or TRBV12-4 and TRBJ1-5, with 7 bases matching TRBD1. The sequence came from a man between 18 and 29 years old who received the YFV17D yellow fever vaccine. The CDR3 nucleotides read TGTGCCAGCACTCGGACAGGCGATCAGCCCCAGCATTTT. Translating it yields CASTRTGDQPQHF.